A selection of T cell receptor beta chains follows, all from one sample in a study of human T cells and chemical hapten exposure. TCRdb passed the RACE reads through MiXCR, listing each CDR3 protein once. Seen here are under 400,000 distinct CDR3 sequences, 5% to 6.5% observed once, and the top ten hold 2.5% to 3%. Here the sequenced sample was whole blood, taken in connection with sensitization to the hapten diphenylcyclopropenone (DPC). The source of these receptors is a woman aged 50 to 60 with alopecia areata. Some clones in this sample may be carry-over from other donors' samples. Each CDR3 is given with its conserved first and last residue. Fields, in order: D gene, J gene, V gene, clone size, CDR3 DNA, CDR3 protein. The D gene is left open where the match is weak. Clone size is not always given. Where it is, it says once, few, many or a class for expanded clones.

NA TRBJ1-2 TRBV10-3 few TGTGCCATCCAGCGGGGAGGAGAGTATGGCTACACCTTC CAIQRGGEYGYTF
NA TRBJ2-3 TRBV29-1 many TGCAGCGTTGAAGGGGTAGCAGCAGATACGCAGTATTTT CSVEGVAADTQYF
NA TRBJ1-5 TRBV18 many TGTGCCAGCTCACCAGGAGGAGGGGAGGCCCTAAATCAGCCCCAGCATTTT CASSPGGGEALNQPQHF
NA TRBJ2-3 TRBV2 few TGTGCCAGCAATCCGGGACTCAGCACAGATACGCAGTATTTT CASNPGLSTDTQYF
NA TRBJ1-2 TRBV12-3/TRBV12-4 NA TGTGCCAGCAGTTTAAACGTCTATGGCTACACCTTC CASSLNVYGYTF
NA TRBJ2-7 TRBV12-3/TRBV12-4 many TGTGCCAGCAGTCCGGCGACCTACGAGCAGTACTTC CASSPATYEQYF
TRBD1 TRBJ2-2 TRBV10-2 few TGCGCCAGCGGGGACACAGGGGTTTCCACCGGGGAGCTGTTTTTT CASGDTGVSTGELFF
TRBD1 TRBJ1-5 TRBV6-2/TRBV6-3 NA TGTGCCAGCAGCCGGGTGGACAGGGACATTCGTCAGCCCCAGCATTTT CASSRVDRDIRQPQHF
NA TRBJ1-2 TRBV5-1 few TGCGCCAGCAGCTTGGACAGGGAAGCTGGCTACACCTTC CASSLDREAGYTF
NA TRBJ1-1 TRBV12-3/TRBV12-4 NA TGTGCCAGCAGTTTCCTAGCTCGTGCAACTGAAGCTTTCTTT CASSFLARATEAFF
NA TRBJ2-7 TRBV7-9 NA TGTGCCAGCAGCTTAGTTTACAGATACGAGCAGTACTTC CASSLVYRYEQYF
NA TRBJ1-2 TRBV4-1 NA TGCGCCAGCAGCCAAGAAGTACAGGGTCCCAACTATGGCTACACCTTC CASSQEVQGPNYGYTF
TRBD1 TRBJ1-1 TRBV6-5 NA TGTGCCAGCAGTTCCAGACAGGGCGGAGGAAAAGCTTTCTTT CASSSRQGGGKAFF
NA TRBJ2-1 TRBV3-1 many TGTGCCAGCAGCGGGGACTCCCTTGTCCTGTTCTTC CASSGDSLVLFF
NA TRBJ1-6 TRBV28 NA TGTGCCAGCAGCCCGGACGAGTACTCCGCTAGCTCCTATAATTCACCCCTCCACTTT CASSPDEYSASSYNSPLHF
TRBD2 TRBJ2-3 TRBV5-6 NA TGTGCCAGCAGCTCTCTAGCGGGGACTCAGTCAGCAGATACGCAGTATTTT CASSSLAGTQSADTQYF
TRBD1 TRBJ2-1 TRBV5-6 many TGTGCCAGCAGCCCGACAGGGCAATACAATGAGCAGTTCTTC CASSPTGQYNEQFF
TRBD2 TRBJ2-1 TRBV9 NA TGTGCCAGCAGCGTAGCGGGGGGAGGATACAATGAGCAGTTCTTC CASSVAGGGYNEQFF
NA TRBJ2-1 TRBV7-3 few TGTGCCAGCAGCCCTCTCGGCGGCTACAATGAGCAGTTCTTC CASSPLGGYNEQFF
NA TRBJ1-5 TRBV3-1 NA TGTGCCAGCAGCCAAGATCAGGGTTGGGGTCAGCCCCAGCATTTT CASSQDQGWGQPQHF
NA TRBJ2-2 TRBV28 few TGTGCCAGCAGTTTTTGGCAGGGAGACACCGGGGAGCTGTTTTTT CASSFWQGDTGELFF
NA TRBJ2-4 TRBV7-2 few TGTGCCAGCAGCTTAAACCCCCAGGTTAGGATTCAGTACTTC CASSLNPQVRIQYF
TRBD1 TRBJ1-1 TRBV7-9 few TGTGCCAGCAGCCGCGGACAGGGTGAGAAAGCTTTCTTT CASSRGQGEKAFF
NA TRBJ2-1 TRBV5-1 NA TGCGCCAGCAGCTCCAGTTTCACCGGGCCAAAGAATGAGCAGTTCTTC CASSSSFTGPKNEQFF
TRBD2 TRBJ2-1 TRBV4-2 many TGTGCCAGCAGTGACGGGAGGTCATTGAATGAGCAGTTCTTC CASSDGRSLNEQFF
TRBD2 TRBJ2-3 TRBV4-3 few TGCGCCAGCAGCCAAGATGGGGCGGGAGTAGACACAGATACGCAGTATTTT CASSQDGAGVDTDTQYF
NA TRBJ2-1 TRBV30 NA TGTGCCTGGAGCCTCAGTATTGTTGACAGGGAGGTCTTC CAWSLSIVDREVF
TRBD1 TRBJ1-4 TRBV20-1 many TGCAGTGCTAGCGGACAGGAGGAGGAACTGTTTTTT CSASGQEEELFF
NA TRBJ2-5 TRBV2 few TGTGCCAGCAGTGAAGGGCATCTCGGACTGGTAGAGACCCAGTACTTC CASSEGHLGLVETQYF
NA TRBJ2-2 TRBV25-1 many TGTGCCAGCACCCTAACAGGGACCCGCGGGGAGCTGTTTTTT CASTLTGTRGELFF
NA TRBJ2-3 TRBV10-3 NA TGTGCCATCACTCCCACTGGGGGGAGCACAGATACGCAGTATTTT CAITPTGGSTDTQYF
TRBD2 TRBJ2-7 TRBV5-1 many TGCGCCAGCAGCTTTGGACTAGCTGACGAGCAGTACTTC CASSFGLADEQYF
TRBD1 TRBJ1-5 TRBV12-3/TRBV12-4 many TGTGCCAGCAGTCCACGGACAGGAGAATATAGCAATCAGCCCCAGCATTTT CASSPRTGEYSNQPQHF
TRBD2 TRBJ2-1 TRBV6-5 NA TGTGCCAGCAGACTATGGACTAGCAAGGGTGGTGAGCAGTTCTTC CASRLWTSKGGEQFF
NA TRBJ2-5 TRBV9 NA TGTGCCAGCAGCGTAAGCCCCGGCGAGACCCAGTACTTC CASSVSPGETQYF
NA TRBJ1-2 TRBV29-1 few TGCAGCGTTGCCGACGGGTCCCTTAACTATGGCTACACCTTC CSVADGSLNYGYTF
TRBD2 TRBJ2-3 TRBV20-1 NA TGCAGTGCTAGCGGGGGGGCCACAGATACGCAGTATTTT CSASGGATDTQYF
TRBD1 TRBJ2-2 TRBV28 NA TGTGCCAGCGAGGGACAGACCGGGGAGCTGTTTTTT CASEGQTGELFF
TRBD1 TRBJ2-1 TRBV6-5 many TGTGCCAGCAGTTACGCCGTTGCAGGGGGCCGTGAGCAGTTCTTC CASSYAVAGGREQFF
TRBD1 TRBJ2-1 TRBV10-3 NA TGTGCCATCACCCAGGGGGATGAGCAGTTCTTC CAITQGDEQFF
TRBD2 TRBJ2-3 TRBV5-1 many TGCGCCAGCAGCTTAATTAGCGGGGCCCCAGATACGCAGTATTTT CASSLISGAPDTQYF
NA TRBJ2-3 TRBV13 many TGTGCCAGCAGCCGGGCGTTGGGACCCACAGATACGCAGTATTTT CASSRALGPTDTQYF
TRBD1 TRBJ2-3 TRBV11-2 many TGTGCCAGCAGCTTCGTGACAGGGGTGGGAGATACGCAGTATTTT CASSFVTGVGDTQYF
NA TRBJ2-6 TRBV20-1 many TGCAGTGCTAGAGATAATCCGCTCTCTGGGGCCAACGTCCTGACTTTC CSARDNPLSGANVLTF
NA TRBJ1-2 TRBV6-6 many TGTGCCAGCGGAATTCCCCGAGGAAGTTATGGCTACACCTTC CASGIPRGSYGYTF